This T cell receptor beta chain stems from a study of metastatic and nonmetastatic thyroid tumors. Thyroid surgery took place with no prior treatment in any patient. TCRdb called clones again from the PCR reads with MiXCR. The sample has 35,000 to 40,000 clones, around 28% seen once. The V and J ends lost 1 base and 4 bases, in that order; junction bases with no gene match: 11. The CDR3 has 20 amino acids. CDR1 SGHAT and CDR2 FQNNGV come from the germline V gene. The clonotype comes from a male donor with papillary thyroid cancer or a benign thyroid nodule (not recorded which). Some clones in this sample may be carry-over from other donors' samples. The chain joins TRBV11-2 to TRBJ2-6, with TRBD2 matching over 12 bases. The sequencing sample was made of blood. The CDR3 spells CASSLGSGASGGAGANVLTF. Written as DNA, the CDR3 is TGTGCCAGCAGCTTAGGATCCGGGGCTAGCGGGGGGGCCGGGGCCAACGTCCTGACTTTC.